This TCR beta chain came from a study of spatial heterogeneity in lung cancer. Time point in this sample: sample taken at primary tumor resection. This clonotype appeared a few times. The size of this beta chain means little, since it is a stray read in a library made for alpha chains. TCRdb re-called the 5' RACE reads through MiXCR, storing one row per CDR3 protein. This sample's clone table lists around 95 distinct CDR3 sequences. The clonotype comes from a male donor with early-stage non-small cell lung cancer. Sequencing was performed on normal lung tissue next to the tumor, taken at surgery.

DNA for the CDR3: TGTGCCAGCAGCCCTGACAGGGGTCCCTACGAGCAGTACTTC. As protein: CASSPDRGPYEQYF. The chain recombines TRBV7-9 with TRBJ2-7, with 8 bases that match TRBD1. J was trimmed by 2 bases and V by 5 bases; bases with no gene match: 5. Germline V gene sequence: CDR1 SEHNR, CDR2 FQNEAQ (reference sequence). The CDR3 is made up of 14 amino acids.